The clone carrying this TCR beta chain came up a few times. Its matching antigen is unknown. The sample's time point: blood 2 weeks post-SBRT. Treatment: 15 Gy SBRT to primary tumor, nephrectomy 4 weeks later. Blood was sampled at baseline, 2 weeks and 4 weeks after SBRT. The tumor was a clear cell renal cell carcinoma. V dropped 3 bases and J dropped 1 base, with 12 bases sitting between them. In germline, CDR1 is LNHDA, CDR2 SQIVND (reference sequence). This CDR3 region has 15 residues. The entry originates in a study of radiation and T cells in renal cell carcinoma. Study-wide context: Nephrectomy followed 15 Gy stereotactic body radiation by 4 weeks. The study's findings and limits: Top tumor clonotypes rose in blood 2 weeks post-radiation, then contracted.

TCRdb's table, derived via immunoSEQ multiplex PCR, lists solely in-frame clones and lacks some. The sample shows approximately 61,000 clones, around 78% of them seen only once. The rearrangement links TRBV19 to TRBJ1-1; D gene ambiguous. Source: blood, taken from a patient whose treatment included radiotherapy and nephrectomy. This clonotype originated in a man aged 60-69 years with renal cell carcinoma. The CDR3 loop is CASSMQGYGNTEAFF. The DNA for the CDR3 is TGTGCCAGTAGTATGCAAGGTTACGGGAACACTGAAGCTTTCTTT.